The sequence of this T cell receptor beta chain was determined in a study of molecular identifiers for immune sequencing clone quantification. This clonotype occurred many times. Each CDR3 protein is one row after TCRdb ran MiXCR on the PCR reads. Here the sample spans over 35,000 distinct CDR3 sequences, nearly 25% being singletons. CDR1 and CDR2 from the germline V gene are LGHNA and YSLEER. Trimming shortened V by 1 base and J by 3 bases, and 4 bases separated the two germline ends. The length of the CDR3 is 13 residues. Sequenced material: naive CD8+ T cells from blood, with Jurkat cell RNA spiked in. Indicated subset: FACS-sorted CD8+CD4-CCR7+CD45RA+ naive T cells. The genes are TRBV4-3 and TRBJ1-5; D is undetermined. The TCR comes from a human donor in good health. Some libraries in this study had Jurkat cell RNA spiked in. The CDR3 loop is CASSQGINQPQHF. Here the CDR3 DNA reads TGCGCCAGCAGCCAAGGAATCAATCAGCCCCAGCATTTT.